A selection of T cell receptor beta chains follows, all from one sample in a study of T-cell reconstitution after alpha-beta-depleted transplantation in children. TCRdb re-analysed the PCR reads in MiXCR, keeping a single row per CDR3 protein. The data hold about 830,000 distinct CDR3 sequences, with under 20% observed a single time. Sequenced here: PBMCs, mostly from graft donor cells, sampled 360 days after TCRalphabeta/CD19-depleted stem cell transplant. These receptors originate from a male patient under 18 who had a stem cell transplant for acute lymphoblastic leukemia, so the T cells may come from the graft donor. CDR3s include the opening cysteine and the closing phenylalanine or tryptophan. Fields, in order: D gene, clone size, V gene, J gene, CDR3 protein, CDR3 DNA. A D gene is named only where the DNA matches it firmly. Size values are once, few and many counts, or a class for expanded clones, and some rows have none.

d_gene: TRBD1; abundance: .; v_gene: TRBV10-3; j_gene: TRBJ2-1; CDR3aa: CAISRGHEQFF; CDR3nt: TGTGCCATCAGTAGGGGGCATGAGCAGTTCTTC
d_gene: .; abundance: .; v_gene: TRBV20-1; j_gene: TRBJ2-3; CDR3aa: CSAVRGPDKITDTQYF; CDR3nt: TGCAGTGCAGTCCGCGGACCAGACAAGATCACAGATACGCAGTATTTT
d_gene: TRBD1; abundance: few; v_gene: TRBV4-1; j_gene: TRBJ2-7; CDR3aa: CASSQLPTGTGIVYEQYF; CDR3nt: TGCGCCAGCAGCCAATTACCAACCGGGACAGGGATCGTCTACGAGCAGTACTTC
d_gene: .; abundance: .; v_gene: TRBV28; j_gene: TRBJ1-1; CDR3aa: CASSTPQGSAFF; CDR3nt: TGTGCCAGCAGTACCCCACAGGGCTCAGCTTTCTTT
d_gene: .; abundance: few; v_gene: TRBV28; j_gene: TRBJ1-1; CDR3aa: CASSFVHTGGDTEAFF; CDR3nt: TGTGCCAGCAGTTTCGTCCATACTGGGGGCGACACTGAAGCTTTCTTT
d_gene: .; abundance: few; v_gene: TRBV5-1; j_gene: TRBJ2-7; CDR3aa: CASSLATTTVPYEQYF; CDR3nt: TGCGCCAGCAGCTTGGCCACCACGACAGTTCCGTACGAGCAGTACTTC
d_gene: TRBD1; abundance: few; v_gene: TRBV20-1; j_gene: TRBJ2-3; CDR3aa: CSARSLGQGTDTQYF; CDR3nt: TGCAGTGCTAGATCACTCGGACAGGGAACAGATACGCAGTATTTT
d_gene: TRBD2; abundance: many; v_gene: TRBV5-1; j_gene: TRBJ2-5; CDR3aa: CASSLGLAVETQYF; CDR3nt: TGCGCCAGCAGCTTGGGACTAGCGGTAGAGACCCAGTACTTC
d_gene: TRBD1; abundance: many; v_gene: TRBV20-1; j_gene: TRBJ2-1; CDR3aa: CSANRGGTGGNEQFF; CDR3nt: TGCAGTGCTAACCGAGGGGGGACAGGGGGCAATGAGCAGTTCTTC
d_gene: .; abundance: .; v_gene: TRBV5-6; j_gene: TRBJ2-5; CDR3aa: CASSAGGGQEETQYF; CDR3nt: TGTGCCAGCAGCGCGGGGGGGGGACAGGAAGAGACCCAGTACTTC
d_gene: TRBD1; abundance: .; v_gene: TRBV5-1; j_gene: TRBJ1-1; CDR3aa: CASSGMGQGYTEAFF; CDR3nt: TGCGCCAGCTCTGGGATGGGACAGGGGTACACTGAAGCTTTCTTT
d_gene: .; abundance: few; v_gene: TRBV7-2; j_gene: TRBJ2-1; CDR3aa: CASSLEATPGEQFF; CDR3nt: TGTGCCAGCAGCTTAGAGGCCACCCCCGGTGAGCAGTTCTTC
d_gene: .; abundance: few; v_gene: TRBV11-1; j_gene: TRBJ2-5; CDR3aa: CASSRNLGDQETQYF; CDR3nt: TGTGCCAGCAGCCGTAACCTAGGCGATCAAGAGACCCAGTACTTC
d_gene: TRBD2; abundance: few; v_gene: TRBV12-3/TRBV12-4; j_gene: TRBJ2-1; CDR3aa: CASSLPPGLAGGEQFF; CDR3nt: TGTGCCAGCAGCTTACCCCCAGGACTAGCGGGAGGGGAGCAGTTCTTC
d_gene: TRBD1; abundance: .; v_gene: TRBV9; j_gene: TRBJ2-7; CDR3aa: CASSATGDPGYEQYF; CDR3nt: TGTGCCAGCAGCGCTACAGGGGACCCCGGCTACGAGCAGTACTTC
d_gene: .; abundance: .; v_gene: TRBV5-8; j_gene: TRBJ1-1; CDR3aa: CASTLWIETEAFF; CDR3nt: TGTGCCAGCACATTGTGGATTGAAACTGAAGCTTTCTTT
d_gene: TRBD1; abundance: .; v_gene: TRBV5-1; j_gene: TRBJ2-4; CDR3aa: CASSLEPDRDGNIQYF; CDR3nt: TGCGCCAGCAGCTTGGAGCCGGACAGGGACGGGAACATTCAGTACTTC
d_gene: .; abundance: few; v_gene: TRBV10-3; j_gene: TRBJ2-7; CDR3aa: CAIRGTLGGYEQYF; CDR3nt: TGTGCCATCAGGGGGACACTCGGGGGATACGAGCAGTACTTC
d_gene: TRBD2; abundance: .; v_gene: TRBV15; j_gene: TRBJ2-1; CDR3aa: CATSRVPGLGNEQFF; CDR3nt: TGTGCCACCAGCAGAGTACCGGGACTAGGCAATGAGCAGTTCTTC
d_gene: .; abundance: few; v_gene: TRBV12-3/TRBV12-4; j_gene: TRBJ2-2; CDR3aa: CASSLVVSLTGELFF; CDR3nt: TGTGCCAGCAGTTTAGTAGTTTCTCTTACCGGGGAGCTGTTTTTT
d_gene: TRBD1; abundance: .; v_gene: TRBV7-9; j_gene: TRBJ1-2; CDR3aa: CASSSVTGGTNYGYTF; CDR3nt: TGTGCCAGCAGCTCAGTGACAGGGGGGACTAACTATGGCTACACCTTC
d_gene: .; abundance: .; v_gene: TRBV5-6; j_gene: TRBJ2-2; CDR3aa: CASSLMETGELFF; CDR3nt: TGTGCCAGCAGCTTGATGGAAACCGGGGAGCTGTTTTTT
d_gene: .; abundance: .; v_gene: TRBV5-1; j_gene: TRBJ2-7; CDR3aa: CASRPPGEGYEQYF; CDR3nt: TGCGCCAGCCGCCCCCCGGGCGAGGGCTACGAGCAGTACTTC
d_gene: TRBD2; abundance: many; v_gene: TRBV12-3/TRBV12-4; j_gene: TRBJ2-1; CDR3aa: CASSWGAGGPIDEQFF; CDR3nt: TGTGCCAGCAGTTGGGGGGCGGGAGGGCCTATAGATGAGCAGTTCTTC
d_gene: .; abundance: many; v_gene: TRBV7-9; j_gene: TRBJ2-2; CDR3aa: CASSFSPTANTGELFF; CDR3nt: TGTGCCAGCAGCTTCTCACCGACCGCGAACACCGGGGAGCTGTTTTTT
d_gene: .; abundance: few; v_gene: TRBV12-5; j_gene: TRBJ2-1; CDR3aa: CASGLAPDPYVDEQFF; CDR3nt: TGTGCTAGTGGTTTGGCCCCGGACCCCTATGTCGATGAGCAGTTCTTC
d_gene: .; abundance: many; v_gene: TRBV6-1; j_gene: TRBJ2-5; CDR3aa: CASTSLGIQETQYF; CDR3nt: TGTGCCAGCACCTCCCTAGGCATCCAAGAGACCCAGTACTTC
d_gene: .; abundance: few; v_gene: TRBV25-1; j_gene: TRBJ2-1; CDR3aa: CASSEPVADYNEQFF; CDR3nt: TGTGCCAGCAGTGAGCCGGTAGCGGATTACAATGAGCAGTTCTTC
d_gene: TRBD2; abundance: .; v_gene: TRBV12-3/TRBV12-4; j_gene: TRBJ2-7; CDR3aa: CASSVRKAGVSYEQYF; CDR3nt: TGTGCCAGCAGTGTGAGGAAGGCGGGAGTCTCTTACGAGCAGTACTTC
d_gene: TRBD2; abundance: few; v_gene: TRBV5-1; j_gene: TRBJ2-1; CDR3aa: CASSSPGLAGRPEFF; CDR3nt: TGCGCCAGCAGCTCGCCGGGACTAGCGGGGCGGCCGGAGTTCTTC
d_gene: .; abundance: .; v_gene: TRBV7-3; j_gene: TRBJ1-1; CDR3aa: CASSLTPGSVGTMNTEAFF; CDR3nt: TGTGCCAGCAGCTTAACGCCGGGGTCGGTTGGGACCATGAACACTGAAGCTTTCTTT